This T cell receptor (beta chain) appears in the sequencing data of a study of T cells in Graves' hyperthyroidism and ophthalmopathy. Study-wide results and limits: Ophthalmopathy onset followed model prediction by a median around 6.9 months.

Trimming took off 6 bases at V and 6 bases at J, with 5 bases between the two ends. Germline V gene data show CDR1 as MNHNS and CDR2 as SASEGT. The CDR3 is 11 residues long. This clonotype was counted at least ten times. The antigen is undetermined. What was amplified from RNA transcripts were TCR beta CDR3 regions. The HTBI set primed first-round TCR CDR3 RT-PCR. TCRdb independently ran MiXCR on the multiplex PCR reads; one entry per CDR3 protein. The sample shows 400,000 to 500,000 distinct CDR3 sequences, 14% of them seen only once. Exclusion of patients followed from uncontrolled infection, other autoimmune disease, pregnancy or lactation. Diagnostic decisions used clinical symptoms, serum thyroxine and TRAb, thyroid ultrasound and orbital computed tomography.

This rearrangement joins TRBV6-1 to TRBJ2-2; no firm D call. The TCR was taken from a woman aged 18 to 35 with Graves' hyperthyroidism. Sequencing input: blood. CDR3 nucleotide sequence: TGTGCCAGCAGGGTCGCCGGGGAGCTGTTTTTT. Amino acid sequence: CASRVAGELFF.